Listed below are T cell receptor beta chains from one sample, sequenced in a study of PD-L1 blockade in urothelial cancer. The protocol was immunoSEQ multiplex PCR, while the TCRdb copy is restricted to in-frame clones and leaves out a portion. The sample holds 100,000 or so clones; roughly nine tenths are singletons and the top ten take 0.8% to 1%. This specimen consisted of PBMCs, obtained around atezolizumab (anti-PD-L1) treatment. The receptor source for this set is a woman older than 75 with urothelial cancer. CDR3s include the opening cysteine and the closing phenylalanine or tryptophan. The order of the fields is V gene, clone size, J gene, D gene, CDR3 protein, CDR3 DNA. D genes are given only for firm matches. Expanded clones are given a class, and other clones once, few, many or no size at all.

TRBV27,-,TRBJ2-3,-,CASAGEVLTDTQYF,TGTGCCAGTGCCGGCGAGGTGCTCACAGATACGCAGTATTTT
TRBV7-2,-,TRBJ2-7,-,CASTPSLSSYEQYF,TGTGCCAGCACCCCCTCACTGAGCTCCTACGAGCAGTACTTC
TRBV19,once,TRBJ2-3,TRBD2,CASSPIAGGRNTQYF,TGTGCCAGTAGTCCAATAGCGGGAGGACGGAATACGCAGTATTTT
TRBV29-1,-,TRBJ1-4,-,CSVDQGTDEKLFF,TGCAGCGTGGACCAGGGAACTGATGAAAAACTGTTTTTT
TRBV5-1,-,TRBJ1-1,-,CASSLTGSGTTEAFF,TGCGCCAGCAGCTTGACTGGCAGCGGGACCACTGAAGCTTTCTTT
TRBV28,-,TRBJ2-1,-,CASSSGDSWRVYNEQFF,TGTGCCAGCTCCTCGGGGGATTCGTGGAGGGTCTACAATGAGCAGTTCTTC
TRBV7-8,-,TRBJ1-5,TRBD1,CARIRTGGNQPQHF,TGTGCCAGGATTAGGACAGGGGGCAATCAGCCCCAGCATTTT
TRBV5-5,-,TRBJ2-2,TRBD2,CASSLAGSLAGRGELFF,TGTGCCAGCAGCTTGGCGGGATCACTAGCGGGCCGCGGGGAGCTGTTTTTT
TRBV19,-,TRBJ2-3,TRBD2,CASSPVGLAGSGVSTDTQYF,TGTGCCAGTAGTCCGGTGGGACTAGCGGGATCGGGGGTAAGCACAGATACGCAGTATTTT
TRBV19,-,TRBJ2-1,TRBD2,CASSISSGSGNEQFF,TGTGCCAGTAGTATTTCCAGCGGGAGTGGCAATGAGCAGTTCTTC
TRBV7-8,few,TRBJ2-2,TRBD2,CASSLKRELNGELFF,TGTGCCAGCAGCTTAAAGCGGGAGTTGAACGGGGAGCTGTTTTTT
TRBV28,few,TRBJ1-1,-,CASSSTQGRYTEAFF,TGTGCCAGCAGCTCTACACAGGGACGGTACACTGAAGCTTTCTTT
TRBV14,-,TRBJ2-3,TRBD1,CASSQQTGGLGDTQYF,TGTGCCAGCAGCCAGCAGACAGGGGGACTGGGAGATACGCAGTATTTT
TRBV4-1,-,TRBJ2-7,TRBD2,CASSQDSAGGPGEQYF,TGCGCCAGCAGCCAAGATTCGGCGGGAGGGCCGGGGGAGCAGTACTTC